Described below is a single T cell receptor beta chain sequence and its context. Its specificity is unknown. These data belong to a study of neoadjuvant nivolumab and ipilimumab in lung cancer. Background on the study: Patients got nivolumab 3 mg/kg on days 1, 15 and 29; combination added ipilimumab 1 mg/kg day 1. Findings and limits, study-wide: Compared with tumor-adjacent uninvolved lung, resected tumors showed greater richness and clonality. Resected-tumor TCR richness correlated positively with pretherapy blood richness. Only two of four nivolumab-treated tumors gained richness and clonality by surgery.

Measured with immunoSEQ multiplex PCR; TCRdb has only the in-frame clones, and not every one. The sample holds fewer than 20,000 clones, under 80% seen once. The sequence came from an adult with non-small cell lung cancer. The sample was tumor tissue, taken after neoadjuvant nivolumab, alone or with ipilimumab, at or shortly before surgery.

The CDR3 region has the DNA TGTGCCAGCAGTTTATTAGGCGGGCTAGCGGGGTCCCAAGAGACCCAGTACTTC. Translated: CASSLLGGLAGSQETQYF. The gene calls are TRBV27 and TRBJ2-5; 9 bases agree with TRBD2. CDR1 MNHEY and CDR2 SMNVEV come from the germline V gene (reference sequence). V lost 1 base to trimming and J lost 1 base; unmatched junction nucleotides: 10. The CDR3 runs to 18 residues.